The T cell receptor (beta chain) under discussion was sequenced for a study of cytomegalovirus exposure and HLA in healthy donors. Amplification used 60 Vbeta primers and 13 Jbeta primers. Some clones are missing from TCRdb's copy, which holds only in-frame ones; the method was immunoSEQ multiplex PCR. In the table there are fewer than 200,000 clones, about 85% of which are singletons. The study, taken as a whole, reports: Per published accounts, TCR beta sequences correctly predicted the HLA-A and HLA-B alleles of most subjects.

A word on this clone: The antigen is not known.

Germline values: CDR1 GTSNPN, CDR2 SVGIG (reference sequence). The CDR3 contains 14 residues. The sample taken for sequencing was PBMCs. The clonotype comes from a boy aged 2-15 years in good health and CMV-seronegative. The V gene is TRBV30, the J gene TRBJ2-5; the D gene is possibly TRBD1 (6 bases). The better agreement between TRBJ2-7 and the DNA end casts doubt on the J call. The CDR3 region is CAWMGRGNRYEQYF. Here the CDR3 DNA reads TGTGCCTGGATGGGCAGGGGCAATAGATACGAGCAGTACTTC.